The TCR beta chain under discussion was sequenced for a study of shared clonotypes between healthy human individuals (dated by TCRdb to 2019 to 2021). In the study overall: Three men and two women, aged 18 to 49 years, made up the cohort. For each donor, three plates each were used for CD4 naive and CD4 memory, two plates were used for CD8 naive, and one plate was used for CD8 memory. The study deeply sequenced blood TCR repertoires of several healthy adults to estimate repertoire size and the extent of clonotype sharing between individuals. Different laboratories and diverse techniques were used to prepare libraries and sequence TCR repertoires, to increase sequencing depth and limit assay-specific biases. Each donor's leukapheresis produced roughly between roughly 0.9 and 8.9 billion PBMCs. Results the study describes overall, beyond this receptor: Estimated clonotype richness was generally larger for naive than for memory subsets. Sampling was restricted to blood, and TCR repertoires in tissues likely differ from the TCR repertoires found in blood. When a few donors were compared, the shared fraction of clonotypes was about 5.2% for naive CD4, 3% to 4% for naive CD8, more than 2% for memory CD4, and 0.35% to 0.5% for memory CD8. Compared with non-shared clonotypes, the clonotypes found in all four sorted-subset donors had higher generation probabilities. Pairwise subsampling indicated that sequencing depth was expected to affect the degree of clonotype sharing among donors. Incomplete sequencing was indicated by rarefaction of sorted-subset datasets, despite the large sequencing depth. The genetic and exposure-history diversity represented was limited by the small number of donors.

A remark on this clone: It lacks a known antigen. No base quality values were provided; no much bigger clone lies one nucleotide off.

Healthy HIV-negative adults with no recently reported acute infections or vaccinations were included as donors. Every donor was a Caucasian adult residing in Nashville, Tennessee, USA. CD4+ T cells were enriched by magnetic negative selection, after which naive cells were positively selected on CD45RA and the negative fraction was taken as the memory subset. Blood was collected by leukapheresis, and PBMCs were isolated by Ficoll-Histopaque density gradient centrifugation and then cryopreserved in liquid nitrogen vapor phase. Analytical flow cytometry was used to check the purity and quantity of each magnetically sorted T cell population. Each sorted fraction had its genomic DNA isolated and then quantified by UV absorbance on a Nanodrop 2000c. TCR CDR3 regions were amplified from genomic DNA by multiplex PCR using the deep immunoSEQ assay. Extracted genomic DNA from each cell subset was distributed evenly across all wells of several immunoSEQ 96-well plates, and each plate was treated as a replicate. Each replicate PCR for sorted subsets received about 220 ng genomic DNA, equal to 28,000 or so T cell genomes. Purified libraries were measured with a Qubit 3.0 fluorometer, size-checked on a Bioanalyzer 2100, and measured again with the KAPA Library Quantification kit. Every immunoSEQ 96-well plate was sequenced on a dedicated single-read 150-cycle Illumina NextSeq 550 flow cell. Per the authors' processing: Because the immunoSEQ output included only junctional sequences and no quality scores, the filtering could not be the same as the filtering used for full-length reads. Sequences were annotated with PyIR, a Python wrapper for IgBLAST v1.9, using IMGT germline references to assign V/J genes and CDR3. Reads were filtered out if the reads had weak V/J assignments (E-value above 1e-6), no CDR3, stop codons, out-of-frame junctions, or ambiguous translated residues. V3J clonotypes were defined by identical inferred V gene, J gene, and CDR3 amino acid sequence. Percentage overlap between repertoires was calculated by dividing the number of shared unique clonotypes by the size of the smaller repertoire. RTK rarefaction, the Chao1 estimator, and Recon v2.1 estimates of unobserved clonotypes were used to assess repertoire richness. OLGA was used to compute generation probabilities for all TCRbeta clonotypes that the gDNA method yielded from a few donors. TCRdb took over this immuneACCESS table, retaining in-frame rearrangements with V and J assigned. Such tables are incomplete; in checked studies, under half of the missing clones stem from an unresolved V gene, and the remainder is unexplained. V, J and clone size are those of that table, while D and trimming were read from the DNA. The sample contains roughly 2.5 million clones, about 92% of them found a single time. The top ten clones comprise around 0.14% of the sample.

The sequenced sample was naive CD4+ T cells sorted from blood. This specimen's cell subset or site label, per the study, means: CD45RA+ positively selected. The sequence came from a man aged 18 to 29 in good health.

The CDR3 reads as follows: CASTPLRGQTNTGELFF. DNA sequence: TGTGCCAGCACACCTCTGCGCGGGCAGACGAACACCGGGGAGCTGTTTTTT. This chain is built from TRBV27 and TRBJ2-2; possibly the D gene is TRBD2, per 5 matching bases. Via the germline V gene (reference sequence), CDR1 is MNHEY and CDR2 SMNVEV. Between the V and J ends, shortened by 7 bases and 0 bases respectively, the junction contains 18 bases. The CDR3, from cysteine to phenylalanine, totals 17 residues. The read is trimmed to its CDR3 DNA, 51 bases read in frame from base 1.